This T cell receptor (beta chain) was observed in a study of beta chain features in type 1 diabetes. Study as a whole: Age, gender and cell yields were alike across patients and healthy donors. General study findings and limits: Patients and controls would be equally affected if PCR favored shorter templates. For patients, the naive, central memory and Treg TCRB repertoires appeared more alike than for healthy donors.

This CDR3 spans 16 amino acids. V was pared by 7 bases and J by 8 bases, with 11 bases of the junction left unmatched. The V gene's germline CDR1 is SQVTM and CDR2 ANQGSEA. The sequenced template was cDNA made from the entire isolated RNA. TCRdb's copy holds only in-frame clones and misses some; the assay was immunoSEQ multiplex PCR. In the table there are 350,000 to 400,000 clones, approximately 15% of which are singletons. In its sample, this clone was seen a few times. As yet, its antigen is unknown. This sequence originates from a woman under 30 in good health. Sequenced: naive CD4+ T cells from blood. This rearrangement joins TRBV29-1 to TRBJ2-1; 16 positions agree with TRBD2. The CDR3 nucleotides are TGCAGCGCCATACCGGGACTAGCGGGGGGGGGAGATGAGCAGTTCTTC. Translation: CSAIPGLAGGGDEQFF.